This T cell receptor (beta chain) was documented in a study of cytomegalovirus exposure and HLA in healthy donors. Looking at the study overall: Of all 400 or so donors who were genotyped, roughly 81% belonged to the Caucasian-associated ancestry cluster. Study-wide findings and caveats: A link between a missense DCLRE1C variant and TCR beta V- and J-gene trimming emerged from a later analysis. Earlier analysis yielded a pattern in which most TCR beta V segments were productive about 90% or about 30% of the time. 87-base-pair reads could not separate some V segments, including TRBV6-2 and TRBV6-3.

Amplification used 60 Vbeta primers and 13 Jbeta primers. Assay used: immunoSEQ multiplex PCR; TCRdb lists only in-frame clones, some missing. The sample data list under 35,000 clones. For this clone: Its antigen is currently unknown.

Trimming left V 4 bases short and J 2 bases short, with 4 bases between. There are 12 residues in the CDR3. Germline CDR1 MDHEN, CDR2 SYDVKM. The sample taken for sequencing was PBMCs. This clonotype was obtained from a man under 40 in good health and CMV-seronegative. The V call is TRBV28, the J call TRBJ2-3; unclear D gene. CDR3 residues: CASSSVTDTQYF. The CDR3 DNA reads TGTGCCAGCAGTTCCGTCACAGATACGCAGTATTTT.